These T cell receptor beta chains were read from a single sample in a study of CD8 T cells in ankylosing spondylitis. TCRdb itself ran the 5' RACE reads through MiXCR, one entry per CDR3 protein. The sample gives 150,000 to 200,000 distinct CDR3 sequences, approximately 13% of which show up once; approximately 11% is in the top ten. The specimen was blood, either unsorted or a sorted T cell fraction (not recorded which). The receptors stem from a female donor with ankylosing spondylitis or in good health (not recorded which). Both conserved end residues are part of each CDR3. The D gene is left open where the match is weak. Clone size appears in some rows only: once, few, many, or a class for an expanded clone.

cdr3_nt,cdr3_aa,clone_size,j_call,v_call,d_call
TGCGCCAGCAGCTTGGTGGGGGACCTTACGCAGTATTTT,CASSLVGDLTQYF,many,TRBJ2-3,TRBV5-1,NA
TGTGCCAGCAGAGCGGTGGGGACAGGTACCTACGAGCAGTACTTC,CASRAVGTGTYEQYF,many,TRBJ2-7,TRBV6-2/TRBV6-3,TRBD1
TGTGCCAGCAGTCAGGACTCGAGGACCTACAATGAGCAGTTCTTC,CASSQDSRTYNEQFF,few,TRBJ2-1,TRBV12-3/TRBV12-4,NA
TGCGCCAGCAGCTTTGGGGTCAACAATGAGCAGTTCTTC,CASSFGVNNEQFF,many,TRBJ2-1,TRBV5-1,NA
TGTGCCAGCAGCTTACCCGGACTCGCCTACGAGCAGTACTTC,CASSLPGLAYEQYF,NA,TRBJ2-7,TRBV7-8,NA
TGTGCCAGCAGCTTAGTGGCTAGCGGGAGGGCTTACGAGCAGTACTTC,CASSLVASGRAYEQYF,NA,TRBJ2-7,TRBV7-2,TRBD2
TGCGCCAGCAGCAGCCCTCTGAACCATGGCTACACCTTC,CASSSPLNHGYTF,many,TRBJ1-2,TRBV5-1,NA
TGTGCCAGCAGCGTTCCGGGGGTCAGAAACACCATATATTTT,CASSVPGVRNTIYF,NA,TRBJ1-3,TRBV7-2,NA
TGCAGTGCTAGAGATCTGGGCGGTAGCTCCTACAATGAGCAGTTCTTC,CSARDLGGSSYNEQFF,many,TRBJ2-1,TRBV20-1,NA
TGCAGTGGAACGGGACAGACCTATGGCTACACCTTC,CSGTGQTYGYTF,many,TRBJ1-2,TRBV20-1,TRBD1
TGTGCCAGTAAGGCGAGCAATCAGCCCCAGCATTTT,CASKASNQPQHF,NA,TRBJ1-5,TRBV19,NA
TGTGCCAGCAATCTAAGCGGGACAAACTACGAGCAGTACTTC,CASNLSGTNYEQYF,NA,TRBJ2-7,TRBV28,NA
TGTGCCAGCAGACTCGGGACAGAGAATCAGCCCCAGCATTTT,CASRLGTENQPQHF,many,TRBJ1-5,TRBV6-5,TRBD1
TGTGCCAGCAGCTTGTGGGCGGGAGGCGATGAGCAGTTCTTC,CASSLWAGGDEQFF,few,TRBJ2-1,TRBV11-1,TRBD2
TGTGCTAGTGGTCCGGAAGTTACCGGGGAGCTGTTTTTT,CASGPEVTGELFF,many,TRBJ2-2,TRBV12-5,NA
TGTGCCAGCAGTCGCTCCGGGACATTGGAGACCCAGTACTTC,CASSRSGTLETQYF,many,TRBJ2-5,TRBV12-3/TRBV12-4,NA
TGTGCCAGCAGCCAACCCTCAGTGGACGCCTATGGCTACACCTTC,CASSQPSVDAYGYTF,many,TRBJ1-2,TRBV4-2,NA
TGTGCCAGCAGCTTAGAGTATGAGCAGTACTTC,CASSLEYEQYF,many,TRBJ2-7,TRBV7-8,NA
TGTGCCAGCAGCCCGACAGAGGCTAGCACAGATACGCAGTATTTT,CASSPTEASTDTQYF,many,TRBJ2-3,TRBV3-1,NA
TGTGCCACCAGTGATTTGCAGCAGGGGCCCTCCGATACGCAGTATTTT,CATSDLQQGPSDTQYF,NA,TRBJ2-3,TRBV24-1,NA
TGTGCCAGCAGTTTGGGACAGCCCCCCAACGAGCAGTACTTC,CASSLGQPPNEQYF,many,TRBJ2-7,TRBV12-3/TRBV12-4,TRBD1
TGCAGCGTTTGGCGGAAACAGACGAACACTGAAGCTTTCTTT,CSVWRKQTNTEAFF,many,TRBJ1-1,TRBV29-1,NA
TGTGCCAGCAGCTTGCAATTGGGGACCCGGACTTTTTACAATGAGCAGTTCTTC,CASSLQLGTRTFYNEQFF,NA,TRBJ2-1,TRBV5-6,NA
TGCAGTGCTAGAGAACAGGGAATGGGACAGCCCCAGCATTTT,CSAREQGMGQPQHF,NA,TRBJ1-5,TRBV20-1,NA
TGTGCCAGCAGCTTAGTGGATGTTAGCACAGATACGCAGTATTTT,CASSLVDVSTDTQYF,NA,TRBJ2-3,TRBV7-6,NA
TGTGCCAGCAATCCTAGCCTACTAGCGGGGGGGACCTACGAGCAGTACTTC,CASNPSLLAGGTYEQYF,many,TRBJ2-7,TRBV6-2/TRBV6-3,TRBD2
TGCAGTGCTAGGATGATAGGGGGCGCAGTGGCCTGGGCCTACACCTTC,CSARMIGGAVAWAYTF,few,TRBJ1-2,TRBV20-1,TRBD1
TGTGCCACCAGTGATATTCAGGTGTCACGCGAGACCCAGTACTTC,CATSDIQVSRETQYF,many,TRBJ2-5,TRBV24-1,NA
TGTGCCAGCAGCTTACTTGAAGACCCTTGGCCCCAGCATTTT,CASSLLEDPWPQHF,NA,TRBJ1-5,TRBV7-2,NA
TGTGCCACTCTAGCAGTGAGGGAGCAGTTCTTC,CATLAVREQFF,NA,TRBJ2-1,TRBV6-5,NA
TGTGCCAGCAGTTCCGACTGGAGCTCCTACAATGAGCAGTTCTTC,CASSSDWSSYNEQFF,many,TRBJ2-1,TRBV6-5,NA
TGTGCCAGTAAGAGACTAGCGGATAACACCGGGGAGCTGTTTTTT,CASKRLADNTGELFF,many,TRBJ2-2,TRBV19,TRBD2
TGTGCCAGCAGTCCGGGACAGACCTATGGCCACACCTTC,CASSPGQTYGHTF,NA,TRBJ1-2,TRBV7-2,TRBD1
TGTGCCAGCTTTCCCGTCGGCCTGGGCTCTGGGGCCAACGTCCTGACTTTC,CASFPVGLGSGANVLTF,few,TRBJ2-6,TRBV28,NA
TGTGCCAGCAGTTTTATCGGGACTAGCGGGAGGGCCAGCTATGAGCAGTTCTTC,CASSFIGTSGRASYEQFF,many,TRBJ2-1,TRBV27,TRBD2
TGCGCCAGCAGCTTGGAAGAGACAACTAATGAAAAACTGTTTTTT,CASSLEETTNEKLFF,many,TRBJ1-4,TRBV5-1,NA
TGCAGTGCTAGAGATTATGAGCAGTTCTTC,CSARDYEQFF,few,TRBJ2-1,TRBV20-1,NA
TGCAGTGCCCCACTAGCGGGAGTATTGGTAGACGAGCAGTACTTC,CSAPLAGVLVDEQYF,NA,TRBJ2-7,TRBV20-1,TRBD2
TGTGCCAGCAGCCTGGGACAGGGTCCTCAGCCCCAGCATTTT,CASSLGQGPQPQHF,many,TRBJ1-5,TRBV7-2,TRBD1
TGTGCCAGCAGTTTATCGCCGGGGACAGGGTACGACACTGAAGCTTTCTTT,CASSLSPGTGYDTEAFF,few,TRBJ1-1,TRBV28,TRBD1
TGTGCCAGCAGTGGAGGGACGAGCACAGATACGCAGTATTTT,CASSGGTSTDTQYF,many,TRBJ2-3,TRBV28,NA